This is a list of T cell receptor beta chains from one sample in a study of T cells after yellow fever vaccination. One entry per CDR3 protein, called by TCRdb with MiXCR from the 5' RACE reads. The data contain 150,000 to 200,000 distinct CDR3 sequences, roughly 11% of them seen just once; the ten biggest clones take up just over 35%. This sample comprised CD8+ T cells sorted from PBMCs, obtained 15 days after the yellow fever booster vaccination. These TCRs come from a man between 18 and 29 years old who received the YFV17D yellow fever vaccine. CDR3s include the opening cysteine and the closing phenylalanine or tryptophan. Fields, in order: CDR3 protein, CDR3 DNA, D gene, J gene, V gene, clone size. D genes are given only for firm matches. The size entry is marked missing in some rows and otherwise reads once, few, many or a size class.

CASSYSGQETQYF | TGTGCCAGCAGTTACTCAGGCCAAGAGACCCAGTACTTC | . | TRBJ2-5 | TRBV6-5 | .
CASSYRDTYTDTQYF | TGTGCCAGCAGTTACCGGGACACTTACACAGATACGCAGTATTTT | . | TRBJ2-3 | TRBV28 | .
CASSPGSSGGITDTQYF | TGTGCCAGCAGCCCTGGGAGTAGCGGGGGGATTACAGATACGCAGTATTTT | TRBD2 | TRBJ2-3 | TRBV7-3 | few
CASSPGLAGGAYNEQFF | TGCGCCAGCAGTCCTGGACTAGCGGGGGGGGCCTACAATGAGCAGTTCTTC | TRBD2 | TRBJ2-1 | TRBV4-1 | few
CASSSRQVSGNTIYF | TGTGCCAGCAGTTCCAGACAGGTTTCTGGAAACACCATATATTTT | . | TRBJ1-3 | TRBV28 | .
CASGDGVYDEQFF | TGTGCCAGCGGGGACGGGGTTTACGATGAGCAGTTCTTC | . | TRBJ2-1 | TRBV7-9 | few
CASSLAPGRAYEQYF | TGTGCCAGCAGCTTAGCGCCCGGGAGGGCCTACGAGCAGTACTTC | TRBD2 | TRBJ2-7 | TRBV7-6 | few
CASSQAGMNTEAFF | TGCGCCAGCAGCCAAGCCGGCATGAACACTGAAGCTTTCTTT | . | TRBJ1-1 | TRBV4-1 | .
CASSLAQARPLETQYF | TGTGCCAGCAGCTTAGCGCAGGCCCGCCCCCTAGAGACCCAGTACTTC | . | TRBJ2-5 | TRBV7-6 | few
CASSSLAAVTGYQETQYF | TGTGCCAGCAGCTCCTTAGCAGCCGTGACTGGGTACCAAGAGACCCAGTACTTC | . | TRBJ2-5 | TRBV5-5 | few
CASSLRKPPDNEQFF | TGTGCCAGCAGTTTAAGGAAGCCACCTGACAATGAGCAGTTCTTC | . | TRBJ2-1 | TRBV12-3/TRBV12-4 | few
CASSLGRPVGAFF | TGTGCCAGCAGTTTAGGTCGCCCCGTCGGAGCTTTCTTT | . | TRBJ1-1 | TRBV12-3/TRBV12-4 | few
CASSQTLSTVYEQYF | TGTGCCAGCAGCCAAACCCTTTCAACCGTCTACGAGCAGTACTTC | . | TRBJ2-7 | TRBV3-1 | few
CASSLQGGRVAKNIQYF | TGTGCCAGCAGCTTGCAGGGGGGTCGTGTAGCCAAAAACATTCAGTACTTC | . | TRBJ2-4 | TRBV7-8 | .
CATSDLITAATIYF | TGTGCCACCAGTGATTTAATAACAGCGGCCACCATATATTTT | . | TRBJ1-3 | TRBV24-1 | few
CASSSPSGGAPSSYNEQFF | TGTGCCAGCAGTTCCCCTAGCGGGGGGGCCCCTAGCTCCTACAATGAGCAGTTCTTC | TRBD2 | TRBJ2-1 | TRBV6-5 | .
CASSEDRGYADTQYF | TGTGCCAGCAGTGAAGACAGGGGGTACGCAGATACGCAGTATTTT | TRBD1 | TRBJ2-3 | TRBV2 | .
CSARERGWETQYF | TGCAGTGCTAGAGAAAGGGGCTGGGAGACCCAGTACTTC | . | TRBJ2-5 | TRBV20-1 | many
CASSPRLDWRYEQYF | TGTGCCAGCAGCCCACGCCTTGACTGGCGCTACGAGCAGTACTTC | . | TRBJ2-7 | TRBV11-2 | few
CASSNTSATYEQYF | TGTGCCAGCAGTAACACCAGCGCTACCTACGAGCAGTACTTC | . | TRBJ2-7 | TRBV7-9 | few
CASSQDNIKAGRGYTF | TGCGCCAGCAGCCAAGATAATATAAAGGCCGGCCGGGGCTACACCTTC | . | TRBJ1-2 | TRBV4-1 | many
CASSLGQPRFGGFF | TGTGCCAGCAGCCTGGGACAGCCCCGCTTCGGCGGGTTCTTC | TRBD1 | TRBJ2-1 | TRBV5-5 | .
CASARALSGTDTQYF | TGTGCCAGTGCCCGGGCGCTTAGCGGAACAGATACGCAGTATTTT | . | TRBJ2-3 | TRBV19 | .
CASSRKRGSYTDTQYF | TGTGCCAGCAGCCGCAAGCGAGGGTCCTACACAGATACGCAGTATTTT | . | TRBJ2-3 | TRBV3-1 | .
CASRPRDYQETQYF | TGTGCCAGCAGGCCCCGGGACTACCAAGAGACCCAGTACTTC | . | TRBJ2-5 | TRBV7-9 | .
CSVGTGVSYGYTF | TGCAGCGTGGGGACAGGGGTTTCCTATGGCTACACCTTC | TRBD1 | TRBJ1-2 | TRBV29-1 | .
CATSERGQGFNEQFF | TGTGCCACCAGTGAGCGGGGACAGGGGTTCAATGAGCAGTTCTTC | TRBD1 | TRBJ2-1 | TRBV24-1 | few
CASSQFGYSYEQYF | TGCGCCAGCAGCCAATTCGGCTACTCCTACGAGCAGTACTTC | . | TRBJ2-7 | TRBV4-3 | few